These 10 T cell receptor beta chains share one sample of origin, sequenced in a study of blood T cell repertoires in COVID-19. TCRdb's copy holds only in-frame clones and misses some; the assay was immunoSEQ multiplex PCR. The sample has a few hundred thousand clones, about nine tenths seen once. Sequenced: peripheral blood. The receptors were sampled from a man between 60 and 75 years old who had recovered from COVID-19.

V usage is TRBV7-9 and J usage is TRBJ2-2, with D perhaps matching TRBD2 (5 bases). Trimming removed 2 bases at V and 1 base at J, with 20 bases between. This CDR3 region has 19 residues. Germline loops: CDR1 SEHNR, CDR2 FQNEAQ (reference sequence). The DNA for the CDR3 is TGTGCCAGCAGCTTACCCCGTCGCGGTACGGCGGGGAACACCGGGGAGCTGTTTTTT. Protein sequence: CASSLPRRGTAGNTGELFF.

The genes are TRBV5-5 and TRBJ2-7; 8 bases match TRBD1. V was pared by 4 bases and J by 3 bases, with 12 bases of the junction left unmatched. Germline V gene lookup returns CDR1 SGHKS and CDR2 YYEKEE (reference sequence). This CDR3 region has 16 residues. CDR3 residues: CASSPRQGASLYEQYF. CDR3 DNA sequence: TGTGCCAGCAGCCCTAGGCAGGGGGCGTCCCTCTACGAGCAGTACTTC.

This chain's CDR3 is CASSRAQGQQYF. The CDR3 DNA reads as TGTGCCAGCAGCCGAGCTCAGGGTCAGCAGTACTTC. The chain employs TRBV27 and TRBJ2-7; a weak D match, TRBD1 (5 bases). Germline V CDR1 and CDR2: MNHEY, SMNVEV (reference sequence). This CDR3 is 12 amino acids long. Trimming removed 6 bases from V and 8 bases from J, with 14 bases in between.

The chain has TRBV7-3 and TRBJ1-6, with D possibly TRBD1 on 5 matching bases. The V end was cut by 5 bases, the J end by 6 bases, with 14 bases between. The germline V gene encodes CDR1 SGHTA and CDR2 FQGTGA. This CDR3 contains 15 residues. CDR3 sequence reads: CASSQGLSPNSPLHF. CDR3 nucleotides: TGTGCCAGCAGCCAGGGACTGTCCCCTAATTCACCCCTCCACTTT.

CDR3 DNA sequence: TGTGCCAGCAGCACTCGTGGGGGACAGGGGATTTACGAGCAGTACTTC. This encodes CASSTRGGQGIYEQYF. V is TRBV9 and J is TRBJ2-7; TRBD1 matches 10 bases. The CDR3 is 16 amino acids. CDR1 and CDR2 from the germline V gene are SGDLS and YYNGEE. The J segment lost 4 bases and the V segment lost 4 bases, leaving 11 bases of the junction unmatched.

CDR3 sequence reads: CASSPLGQGINQPQHF. The CDR3 DNA sequence: TGTGCCAGTAGTCCTTTGGGACAGGGGATCAATCAGCCCCAGCATTTT. The chain uses TRBV19 and TRBJ1-5; 10 positions match TRBD1. V lost 5 bases, J lost 3 bases, and 7 bases stayed unmatched. The CDR3 totals 16 residues. Germline V gene sequence: CDR1 LNHDA, CDR2 SQIVND (reference sequence).

This clone was recorded once. The chain is built from TRBV7-9 and TRBJ2-5; 8 bases line up with TRBD1. The CDR3 has 14 amino acids. Germline CDR1 reads SEHNR; CDR2 reads FQNEAQ (reference sequence). V lost 3 bases to trimming and J lost 3 bases; unmatched junction nucleotides: 3. The CDR3 nucleotides read TGTGCCAGCAGCTTCCCGGACAGGGAAGAGACCCAGTACTTC. It yields the protein CASSFPDREETQYF.

V usage is TRBV19 and J usage is TRBJ2-3; TRBD2 is a possible D gene (7 bases). V was clipped by 3 bases and J by 3 bases, with 13 bases between them. The CDR3 length is 15 residues. Germline CDR1 and CDR2: LNHDA and SQIVND (reference sequence). The CDR3 protein is CASSMWGGQTDTQYF. CDR3 DNA sequence: TGTGCCAGTAGTATGTGGGGGGGCCAAACAGATACGCAGTATTTT.

The J gene is TRBJ1-5, the V gene TRBV6-5; D is unresolved. The germline gives CDR1 MNHEY, CDR2 SVGAGI. This CDR3 is built from 13 residues. V shed 7 bases and J shed 5 bases, with 12 bases lying between them. The CDR3 here is CASKSGSHQPQHF. The CDR3 DNA is TGTGCCAGCAAATCAGGCTCCCATCAGCCCCAGCATTTT.

This chain connects TRBV7-2 to TRBJ1-5; D uncertain. CDR1 SGHTA and CDR2 FQGNSA come from the germline V gene. The CDR3 is 13 amino acids. Trimming removed 0 bases at V and 7 bases at J, with 7 bases between. CDR3: CASSLAYLQPQHF. The DNA of the CDR3 is TGTGCCAGCAGCTTAGCTTATCTGCAGCCCCAGCATTTT.